This is a list of T cell receptor beta chains from one sample in a study of monozygotic twins with inflammatory bowel disease. TCRdb reprocessed the 5' RACE reads; each CDR3 protein has one entry and no DNA is given. In all, the sample yields just over 300,000 distinct CDR3 sequences. Sequencing input: blood. All receptors come from a human donor with ulcerative colitis or Crohn's disease, or a healthy co-twin of an affected twin (not recorded which). CDR3s include the opening cysteine and the closing phenylalanine or tryptophan.

TRBV30	TRBJ2-7	CAWNLGDPAEQYF
TRBV19	TRBJ1-4	CASSRYERNEKLFF
TRBV24-1	TRBJ2-4	CATSDSREGGGLKNIQYF
TRBV20-1	TRBJ2-1	CSASGRDRGFF
TRBV12-3/TRBV12-4	TRBJ2-5	CASSFWSGRTQYF
TRBV28	TRBJ2-1	CASSSPGQGLREQFF
TRBV6-2/TRBV6-3	TRBJ1-5	CASSFVNRPQHF
TRBV28	TRBJ2-2	CASGTAFTGELFF
TRBV7-9	TRBJ1-6	CASSLDRIDNSPLHF
TRBV7-9	TRBJ2-7	CASSLVSGHLSYEQYF
TRBV11-2	TRBJ1-1	CASSWENTEAFF
TRBV18	TRBJ2-7	CASSPKSQPYEQYF
TRBV28	TRBJ2-5	CASRSSVAGGTQYF
TRBV18	TRBJ2-7	CASSPQGHRTYEQYF
TRBV7-2	TRBJ2-2	CASSFQIKNTGELFF
TRBV20-1	TRBJ1-5	CSALRSSQSNQPQHF
TRBV18	TRBJ1-6	CASSQFQPGDSPLHF
TRBV7-2	TRBJ2-5	CASTQNYGGTQYF
TRBV14	TRBJ2-7	CASSQPGGAYYEQYF
TRBV9	TRBJ1-1	CASSARQGEAFF
TRBV4-2	TRBJ2-7	CASSQDWAGASYEQYF
TRBV20-1	TRBJ2-7	CSASGLAGGVPGEQYF
TRBV14	TRBJ1-1	CASQGTRLNTEAFF
TRBV30	TRBJ1-2	CACRYGANYGYTF
TRBV29-1	TRBJ2-7	CSVMTYPGPPRGEQYF
TRBV30	TRBJ1-1	CAWTRRLLNTEAFF
TRBV24-1	TRBJ2-7	CATSDPGGGYEQYF